Listed below are T cell receptor beta chains from one sample, sequenced in a study of cytomegalovirus exposure and HLA in healthy donors. The assay was immunoSEQ multiplex PCR, and TCRdb's table has in-frame clones only and misses some. This table has about 210,000 clones, 75% to 90% appearing once. The sequenced material came from PBMCs. These receptor sequences come from a woman aged 25 to 39 in good health and CMV-seronegative. Both conserved end residues are part of each CDR3. The D gene is left open where the match is weak. Only some rows state a clone size, as once, few, many or a class for expanded clones.

size | J | D | V | CDR3 | DNA
NA | TRBJ2-7 | NA | TRBV5-6 | CASSVRDNIYEQYF | TGTGCCAGCAGCGTAAGGGACAATATTTACGAGCAGTACTTC
NA | TRBJ2-3 | NA | TRBV6-1 | CTLAADGTDTQYF | TGTACCTTAGCGGCCGACGGCACAGATACGCAGTATTTT
NA | TRBJ1-3 | TRBD1 | TRBV19 | CASSTGQSSGNTIYF | TGTGCCAGTAGTACGGGACAGAGCTCTGGAAACACCATATATTTT
NA | TRBJ2-7 | NA | TRBV5-1 | CASSLDLSYEQYF | TGCGCCAGCAGCTTGGACTTATCCTACGAGCAGTACTTC
NA | TRBJ1-3 | NA | TRBV28 | CASSSTGFGNTIYF | TGTGCCAGCAGCTCCACAGGGTTCGGAAACACCATATATTTT
NA | TRBJ2-1 | TRBD2 | TRBV29-1 | CSALGGSTTYNEQFF | TGCAGCGCCCTCGGGGGGAGTACCACCTACAATGAGCAGTTCTTC
NA | TRBJ2-1 | TRBD2 | TRBV29-1 | CSVPESTSGAFSPNEQFF | TGCAGCGTTCCGGAATCGACTAGCGGGGCCTTCTCACCCAATGAGCAGTTCTTC
once | TRBJ1-1 | NA | TRBV5-4 | CASSLAVAGNTEAFF | TGTGCCAGCAGCTTGGCTGTGGCGGGGAACACTGAAGCTTTCTTT
NA | TRBJ2-1 | TRBD2 | TRBV11-1 | CASSILAGELNEQFF | TGTGCCAGCAGCATACTAGCGGGAGAGCTTAATGAGCAGTTCTTC
NA | TRBJ2-7 | TRBD1 | TRBV7-6 | CASRGTGTEQYF | TGTGCCAGCAGGGGGACAGGGACCGAGCAGTACTTC
NA | TRBJ2-6 | TRBD1 | TRBV5-1 | CASSPQGASGANVLTF | TGCGCCAGCAGCCCACAGGGGGCCTCTGGGGCCAACGTCCTGACTTTC
few | TRBJ2-1 | NA | TRBV7-7 | CASSSQTGNEQFF | TGTGCTAGCAGCTCACAAACGGGGAATGAGCAGTTCTTC
NA | TRBJ2-1 | TRBD2 | TRBV5-1 | CASSPNLAGGWDHEQFF | TGCGCCAGCAGCCCTAACCTAGCGGGAGGATGGGACCATGAGCAGTTCTTC
NA | TRBJ2-5 | TRBD1 | TRBV2 | CASRTGEQETQYF | TGTGCCAGCAGGACAGGGGAACAAGAGACCCAGTACTTC
NA | TRBJ1-1 | NA | TRBV6-1 | CASRNDRLRNTEAFF | TGTGCCAGCAGGAACGACAGGCTACGGAACACTGAAGCTTTCTTT
NA | TRBJ2-3 | NA | TRBV13 | CASSLGAAYIDTQYF | TGTGCCAGCAGCTTAGGCGCGGCGTATATTGATACGCAGTATTTT
NA | TRBJ2-2 | TRBD2 | TRBV5-6 | CASSLRGRVTGELFF | TGTGCCAGCAGCTTGCGCGGGAGGGTTACCGGGGAGCTGTTTTTT
once | TRBJ2-1 | TRBD2 | TRBV19 | CASSIAGLPYNEQFF | TGTGCCAGTAGCATAGCGGGTCTCCCCTACAATGAGCAGTTCTTC
once | TRBJ1-5 | NA | TRBV4-1 | CASSQEPHLEPQHF | TGCGCCAGCAGCCAAGAGCCACATCTCGAGCCCCAGCATTTT
once | TRBJ1-5 | NA | TRBV30 | CAWSISEDSSNQPQHF | TGTGCCTGGAGTATCTCCGAGGACTCTAGCAATCAGCCCCAGCATTTT
NA | TRBJ1-4 | NA | TRBV5-6 | CASSPTGGEGKLFF | TGTGCCAGCAGCCCAACGGGCGGGGAAGGAAAACTGTTTTTT
NA | TRBJ2-1 | TRBD1 | TRBV27 | CASSLRPIPGQGHEQFF | TGTGCCAGCAGTTTACGACCGATTCCGGGACAGGGGCATGAGCAGTTCTTC
NA | TRBJ1-2 | TRBD1 | TRBV20-1 | CSAHRGNGYTF | TGCAGTGCTCACAGGGGGAATGGCTACACCTTC
NA | TRBJ2-3 | TRBD1 | TRBV5-4 | CASSAGTDPSTDTQYF | TGTGCCAGCAGCGCCGGGACAGACCCAAGCACAGATACGCAGTATTTT
NA | TRBJ2-7 | NA | TRBV5-1 | CASSAGQPYEQYF | TGCGCCAGCAGCGCGGGACAGCCCTACGAGCAGTACTTC
NA | TRBJ2-1 | TRBD1 | TRBV6-1 | CASSRDRASNEQFF | TGTGCCAGCAGCCGGGACAGGGCGTCCAATGAGCAGTTCTTC
NA | TRBJ2-7 | TRBD2 | TRBV25-1 | CSTGGAYSYEQYF | TGTTCCACCGGGGGGGCCTACTCCTACGAGCAGTACTTC
NA | TRBJ2-7 | TRBD1 | TRBV20-1 | CSADRGGEQYF | TGCAGTGCTGACAGGGGAGGTGAGCAGTACTTC
NA | TRBJ2-3 | NA | TRBV2 | CASSVNPFGQYF | TGTGCCAGCAGTGTTAACCCCTTCGGGCAGTATTTT
NA | TRBJ1-2 | TRBD1 | TRBV5-5 | CASSLGQGAYGYTF | TGTGCCAGCAGCTTGGGGCAGGGGGCCTATGGCTACACCTTC
NA | TRBJ2-5 | TRBD2 | TRBV5-1 | CASSWAGAGETQYF | TGCGCCAGCAGCTGGGCGGGAGCTGGGGAGACCCAGTACTTC
NA | TRBJ2-1 | NA | TRBV11-2 | CASSSLGEQFF | TGTGCCAGCAGCTCCCTAGGTGAGCAGTTCTTC
NA | TRBJ2-3 | TRBD1 | TRBV7-2 | CASSSWTGGTDTQYF | TGTGCCAGCAGCTCCTGGACAGGGGGGACAGATACGCAGTATTTT
NA | TRBJ1-6 | NA | TRBV5-1 | CASSIPRDNSPLHF | TGCGCCAGCAGCATCCCCCGGGATAATTCACCCCTCCACTTT
NA | TRBJ2-7 | TRBD1 | TRBV5-1 | CASSLATGAAYEQYF | TGCGCCAGCAGCTTGGCTACAGGGGCCGCCTACGAGCAGTACTTC
few | TRBJ2-2 | NA | TRBV5-5 | CASSASPNGAGELFF | TGTGCCAGCAGCGCCTCCCCCAACGGGGCCGGGGAGCTGTTTTTT
NA | TRBJ2-5 | NA | TRBV4-1 | CASSQFRGGEQYF | TGCGCCAGCAGCCAATTCAGAGGCGGAGAGCAGTACTTC
NA | TRBJ2-2 | NA | TRBV14 | CASSPLSSGELFF | TGTGCCAGCAGCCCCCTTTCTAGCGGGGAGCTGTTTTTT
NA | TRBJ2-1 | TRBD2 | TRBV2 | CASPVGGRAINEQFF | TGTGCCAGCCCTGTAGGAGGGAGGGCCATTAATGAGCAGTTCTTC
NA | TRBJ2-7 | TRBD2 | TRBV5-1 | CASRQAGTSGEQYF | TGCGCCAGCAGGCAGGCCGGGACTAGCGGCGAGCAGTACTTC
few | TRBJ2-1 | NA | TRBV6-1 | CASSEFGPGTPHPEQFF | TGTGCCAGCAGTGAATTTGGGCCTGGGACACCCCATCCTGAGCAGTTCTTC
NA | TRBJ1-2 | TRBD1 | TRBV5-1 | CASSRQGSGYGYTF | TGCGCCAGCAGCCGACAGGGTTCGGGGTATGGCTACACCTTC
once | TRBJ1-4 | NA | TRBV27 | CASSWTQGEKLFF | TGTGCCAGCAGTTGGACGCAGGGCGAAAAACTGTTTTTT
NA | TRBJ2-1 | TRBD1 | TRBV6-5 | CASSYSAGGYNEQFF | TGTGCCAGCAGTTACTCGGCAGGGGGCTACAATGAGCAGTTCTTC
NA | TRBJ1-2 | NA | TRBV30 | CACHRDNYGYTF | TGTGCCTGTCACAGGGATAACTATGGCTACACCTTC
NA | TRBJ2-4 | NA | TRBV7-5 | CARSSRSVLAGFLAKNIQYF | TGTGCCAGAAGCTCCAGGTCTGTACTAGCGGGATTTCTAGCCAAAAACATTCAGTACTTC
NA | TRBJ2-5 | TRBD2 | TRBV4-1 | CASSPNREVQETQYF | TGCGCCAGCAGCCCGAACCGGGAGGTCCAAGAGACCCAGTACTTC
NA | TRBJ2-3 | NA | TRBV7-6 | CASSLLGPGSTDTQYF | TGTGCCAGCAGCTTACTAGGGCCAGGGTCCACAGATACGCAGTATTTT
NA | TRBJ1-1 | NA | TRBV7-9 | CASRYKGENTEAFF | TGTGCCAGCAGATACAAGGGGGAGAACACTGAAGCTTTCTTT
NA | TRBJ2-2 | NA | TRBV7-9 | CASSLIFETVNTGELFF | TGTGCCAGCAGCTTGATTTTTGAGACAGTGAACACCGGGGAGCTGTTTTTT
NA | TRBJ2-1 | TRBD2 | TRBV7-8 | CASSPYSGAAYNEQFF | TGTGCCAGCAGCCCATATAGCGGGGCCGCCTACAATGAGCAGTTCTTC
NA | TRBJ2-1 | TRBD2 | TRBV7-2 | CASSTRTSGGIYNEQFF | TGTGCCAGCAGCACCAGGACTAGCGGGGGAATTTACAATGAGCAGTTCTTC
once | TRBJ2-7 | TRBD1 | TRBV7-9 | CASSSGRGYEQYF | TGTGCCAGCAGCTCTGGCAGGGGGTACGAGCAGTACTTC